The clone carrying this TCR beta chain has only a few counts. Antigen: not known. This sample stems from a study of T cells after yellow fever vaccination. Whole-study context: It was SMART-Seq v4 Ultra Low Input that prepared the fractions with low cell numbers. Study findings and constraints: Post-booster reappearance was seen for most primary-vaccination clones (roughly 97% CD4, around 88% CD8). Compared with primary, the secondary response was weaker and peaked at day 5, not 15.

The 5'RACE template-switching step produced TCR cDNA and added a universal primer site and UMIs. TCRdb recomputed calls from the 5' RACE reads with MiXCR, one row per CDR3 protein. The data hold around 310,000 distinct CDR3 sequences, with 3% to 4.5% observed a single time. Germline loops: CDR1 SGDLS, CDR2 YYNGEE. The CDR3 sequence is 12 residues long. The germline V and J ends were trimmed by 0 bases and 7 bases, with 6 bases remaining between them. The origin of this receptor is a man aged 18 to 30 who received the YFV17D yellow fever vaccine. The chain couples TRBV9 to TRBJ2-3; D uncertain. The sample was PBMCs, taken 5 days after the yellow fever booster vaccination. The CDR3: CASSVGLNTQYF. CDR3 nucleotide sequence: TGTGCCAGCAGCGTAGGTTTAAATACGCAGTATTTT.